These 2 T cell receptor beta chains originate from one sample sequenced in a study of blood T cells in healthy people across ages. The authors ran a second PCR of 7 to 11 cycles using a sample-barcoded 5' primer and a J-beta primer mix. TCRdb passed the 5' RACE reads through MiXCR, listing each CDR3 protein once. The data show about 1.6 million distinct CDR3 sequences, roughly 30% seen once. What was sequenced was blood. The receptors derive from a woman aged 25-40 years in good health.

This clonotype has only a few counts. V usage is TRBV20-1 and J usage is TRBJ2-7, with 8 bases that match TRBD1. CDR1 is DFQATT and CDR2 is SNEGSKA in the germline V gene (reference sequence). The CDR3 covers 14 residues. The V and J ends lost 3 bases and 3 bases, in that order; junction bases with no gene match: 7. CDR3 DNA: TGCAGTGCTAGTAGGACAGGGTCCATCTACGAGCAGTACTTC. This codes for CSASRTGSIYEQYF.

CDR3 DNA: TGTGCCAGCAGCTTGGGACAGCGTGAAGCTTTCTTT. Translating gives CASSLGQREAFF. The chain couples TRBV5-6 to TRBJ1-1; D is possibly TRBD1 (5 bases). This CDR3 is 12 amino acids long. Trimming removed 0 bases at V and 7 bases at J, with 7 bases between. The V gene's germline CDR1 is SGHDT and CDR2 YYEEEE.